This T cell receptor (beta chain) is drawn from a study of cytomegalovirus exposure and HLA in healthy donors. Findings and limits, study-wide: There were several of the most significant clusters that appeared linked to common viral pathogens in a later analysis. TRBV6-2, TRBV6-3 and some other V segments were unresolvable in 87-base-pair reads.

A word on this clone: The target antigen is unknown.

The PCR was carried out with 60 Vbeta primers and 13 Jbeta primers. Method: immunoSEQ multiplex PCR; TCRdb's copy keeps in-frame clones and lacks some. The sample lists under 250,000 clones, approximately 85% occurring once. This CDR3 contains 15 residues. Germline trimming cut 4 bases from V and 11 bases from J; bases unmatched to any gene: 12. Looked up from germline, CDR1 is MNHEY and CDR2 is SVGAGI. The V gene is TRBV6-5, the J gene TRBJ1-4; 8 bases fit TRBD1. Source material: PBMCs. The TCR sequence derives from a woman aged 45-65 years in good health and CMV-seronegative. The CDR3 is CASSLPGTGKKKLFF. As DNA, the CDR3 is TGTGCCAGCAGTTTGCCCGGGACAGGAAAGAAGAAACTGTTTTTT.